A selection of T cell receptor beta chains follows, all from one sample in a study of post-analysis software for immune sequencing data. TCRdb itself ran the PCR reads through MiXCR, one entry per CDR3 protein. The table has about 820,000 distinct CDR3 sequences, roughly half seen once. The material sequenced was blood. The receptors derive from a girl under 18 with multiple sclerosis. Both conserved end residues are part of each CDR3. The D gene is left open where the match is weak. The size of a clone is reported for some rows only, either as once, few or many, or as a class for expanded clones.

v_gene,j_gene,abundance,d_gene,CDR3aa,CDR3nt
TRBV29-1,TRBJ2-7,few,TRBD1,CSGWTGTYEQYF,TGCAGCGGGTGGACAGGGACCTACGAGCAGTACTTC
TRBV12-5,TRBJ2-1,.,TRBD2,CASGLSGGYNEQFF,TGTGCTAGTGGTTTGAGCGGGGGGTACAATGAGCAGTTCTTC
TRBV5-1,TRBJ2-3,.,TRBD2,CASSMGLAGDADTQYF,TGCGCCAGCAGCATGGGACTAGCGGGAGACGCAGATACGCAGTATTTT
TRBV9,TRBJ1-2,once,TRBD1,CASSAGTAAAFGYGYTF,TGTGCCAGCAGCGCCGGGACAGCGGCCGCCTTTGGCTATGGCTACACCTTC
TRBV7-2,TRBJ2-7,.,.,CASSPEGTRSLYEQYF,TGTGCCAGCAGCCCTGAGGGGACCCGGAGTCTCTACGAGCAGTACTTC
TRBV7-3,TRBJ1-1,.,.,CASSLYSMTNTEAFF,TGTGCCAGCAGCTTATATAGTATGACGAACACTGAAGCTTTCTTT
TRBV28,TRBJ2-7,.,TRBD2,CASSSGLAGIAYEQYF,TGTGCCAGCAGTTCGGGACTAGCGGGAATAGCCTACGAGCAGTACTTC
TRBV7-2,TRBJ2-1,.,TRBD1,CASSPGTRQGALLSSYNEQFF,TGTGCCAGCAGCCCGGGAACTAGACAGGGGGCACTCCTAAGCTCCTACAATGAGCAGTTCTTC
TRBV5-1,TRBJ2-3,.,TRBD2,CASSLEASGGHTDTQYF,TGCGCCAGCAGCTTGGAGGCTAGCGGGGGGCACACAGATACGCAGTATTTT
TRBV9,TRBJ2-5,.,.,CASSVDATPQETQYF,TGTGCCAGCAGCGTAGATGCGACACCGCAAGAGACCCAGTACTTC
TRBV7-9,TRBJ2-7,few,TRBD1,CASSDDRGYEQYF,TGTGCCAGCAGCGACGACAGGGGCTACGAGCAGTACTTC
TRBV28,TRBJ1-1,few,TRBD1,CASSQSTGEGTEAFF,TGTGCCAGCAGTCAATCGACAGGGGAGGGCACTGAAGCTTTCTTT
TRBV15,TRBJ2-1,few,.,CATSTRDPGYNEQFF,TGTGCCACCAGCACACGGGACCCCGGATACAATGAGCAGTTCTTC
TRBV6-6,TRBJ1-2,.,.,CASSYLRQRDYGYTF,TGTGCCAGCAGTTACCTTAGACAGAGGGACTATGGCTACACCTTC
TRBV12-3/TRBV12-4,TRBJ1-2,few,.,CASARGPNRSYGYTF,TGTGCCAGCGCAAGAGGGCCGAACAGGTCCTATGGCTACACCTTC
TRBV3-1,TRBJ1-5,.,.,CASSHGTPAQPQHF,TGTGCCAGCAGCCATGGGACCCCCGCCCAGCCCCAGCATTTT
TRBV9,TRBJ2-1,.,.,CASSVGPPTNEQFF,TGTGCCAGCAGCGTAGGTCCCCCTACGAATGAGCAGTTCTTC
TRBV20-1,TRBJ2-1,.,TRBD2,CSANPPGLAELKGNEQFF,TGCAGTGCTAACCCGCCGGGACTAGCGGAGCTCAAGGGCAATGAGCAGTTCTTC
TRBV18,TRBJ2-3,.,.,CASSPPTGRSTDTQYF,TGTGCCAGCTCACCACCAACAGGGAGAAGCACAGATACGCAGTATTTT
TRBV20-1,TRBJ2-1,few,.,CSAEPTAVSYNEQFF,TGCAGTGCTGAACCAACAGCCGTCTCCTACAATGAGCAGTTCTTC
TRBV5-1,TRBJ2-1,.,TRBD2,CASSLDGDYAYEQFF,TGCGCCAGCAGCTTGGACGGGGACTACGCCTATGAGCAGTTCTTC
TRBV7-9,TRBJ2-6,.,TRBD1,CASSLGQGATGANVLTF,TGTGCCAGCAGCCTAGGACAGGGAGCGACTGGGGCCAACGTCCTGACTTTC
TRBV29-1,TRBJ1-1,.,TRBD1,CSVGGQREAFF,TGCAGCGTCGGGGGACAGCGTGAAGCTTTCTTT
TRBV7-9,TRBJ2-7,.,.,CASSPPRFGEQYF,TGTGCCAGCAGCCCCCCGAGGTTCGGCGAGCAGTACTTC
TRBV5-1,TRBJ1-1,.,.,CASSLDRTANTEAFF,TGCGCCAGCAGCTTGGACCGGACAGCCAACACTGAAGCTTTCTTT
TRBV25-1,TRBJ1-4,once,TRBD1,CASSEWLDQGAVNEKLFF,TGTGCCAGCAGTGAATGGTTGGACCAGGGGGCTGTTAATGAAAAACTGTTTTTT
TRBV7-9,TRBJ2-5,.,.,CASSLVEGVRETQYF,TGTGCCAGCAGCTTAGTTGAAGGTGTTCGCGAGACCCAGTACTTC
TRBV6-1,TRBJ2-1,.,TRBD1,CASSETGLAVSEQFF,TGTGCCAGCAGCGAGACAGGGTTGGCTGTTAGTGAGCAGTTCTTC
TRBV28,TRBJ1-2,few,.,CASSLRTYGYTF,TGTGCCAGCAGTCTCAGGACCTATGGCTACACCTTC
TRBV4-1,TRBJ1-1,few,TRBD1,CASSQPPLDRGGTEAFF,TGCGCCAGCAGCCAACCTCCATTGGACAGGGGTGGCACTGAAGCTTTCTTT
TRBV5-1,TRBJ1-1,few,.,CASSLEVGGTEAFF,TGCGCCAGCAGCTTGGAGGTGGGAGGCACTGAAGCTTTCTTT
TRBV29-1,TRBJ2-7,.,.,CSVVILPGNEQYF,TGCAGCGTTGTTATTCTTCCGGGCAACGAGCAGTACTTC
TRBV18,TRBJ2-1,few,.,CASSPIVKNNEQFF,TGTGCCAGCTCACCGATAGTCAAAAACAATGAGCAGTTCTTC
TRBV7-9,TRBJ1-1,.,.,CASSLRSTAFGSEAFF,TGTGCCAGCAGCTTAAGGTCAACAGCGTTTGGTTCTGAAGCTTTCTTT
TRBV20-1,TRBJ2-5,.,.,CSARDAYQETQYF,TGCAGTGCTAGAGACGCGTACCAAGAGACCCAGTACTTC
TRBV6-5,TRBJ1-2,once,.,CASSYLTTGPGYTF,TGTGCCAGCAGTTACCTAACAACAGGGCCAGGCTACACCTTC
TRBV15,TRBJ2-3,.,TRBD1,CATSRGQGATDTQYF,TGTGCCACCAGCAGGGGACAGGGGGCCACAGATACGCAGTATTTT
TRBV12-3/TRBV12-4,TRBJ2-7,.,.,CASSFLAGAGHEQYF,TGTGCCAGCAGTTTTTTAGCAGGAGCGGGCCACGAGCAGTACTTC
TRBV27,TRBJ2-5,.,TRBD2,CASKRTSGEETQYF,TGTGCCAGCAAAAGGACTAGCGGGGAAGAGACCCAGTACTTC
TRBV2,TRBJ1-2,.,.,CASTGDNYGYTF,TGTGCCAGCACAGGCGACAACTATGGCTACACCTTC
TRBV2,TRBJ2-4,few,TRBD1,CASSQTASGQGQNIQYF,TGTGCCAGCAGTCAAACCGCCTCGGGACAGGGCCAAAACATTCAGTACTTC
TRBV5-1,TRBJ2-5,once,TRBD1,CASSDGQGRKTQYF,TGCGCCAGCAGCGATGGACAGGGGCGAAAGACCCAGTACTTC
TRBV5-1,TRBJ2-3,many,.,CASSLQGGTDTQYF,TGCGCCAGCAGCTTACAGGGCGGCACAGATACGCAGTATTTT
TRBV10-3,TRBJ1-2,.,.,CAILDNGYTF,TGTGCCATCTTAGATAATGGCTACACCTTC
TRBV4-2,TRBJ2-1,.,.,CASSPSDATGGEQFF,TGTGCCAGCAGCCCCTCGGACGCAACCGGTGGTGAGCAGTTCTTC
TRBV4-1,TRBJ2-7,.,.,CASSQVRPYSYEQYF,TGCGCCAGCAGCCAAGTGAGGCCTTATTCCTACGAGCAGTACTTC
TRBV5-1,TRBJ2-5,.,.,CASSLDTGREYF,TGCGCCAGCAGCTTAGATACGGGACGTGAGTACTTC
TRBV4-1,TRBJ2-1,.,.,CASSLAEDRYNEQFF,TGCGCCAGCAGCCTCGCAGAGGACCGCTACAATGAGCAGTTCTTC
TRBV18,TRBJ2-7,.,.,CASSPNVRSYEQYF,TGTGCCAGCTCACCTAACGTTCGGAGTTACGAGCAGTACTTC
TRBV24-1,TRBJ2-7,.,TRBD2,CADRSRKQREYEQYF,TGTGCCGACCGGAGTAGGAAACAGCGGGAATACGAGCAGTACTTC
TRBV5-1,TRBJ2-1,.,TRBD2,CASSLAIRLAGTVAEQFF,TGCGCCAGCAGCTTGGCCATTAGACTAGCGGGAACGGTTGCTGAGCAGTTCTTC
TRBV15,TRBJ2-1,few,.,CATSTAPAGEQFF,TGTGCCACCAGCACGGCCCCAGCTGGTGAGCAGTTCTTC
TRBV7-3,TRBJ2-4,few,TRBD2,CASSQHSGRAKNIQYF,TGTGCCAGCAGCCAACATAGCGGGAGAGCCAAAAACATTCAGTACTTC
TRBV7-3,TRBJ1-1,.,.,CASSIQKNTEAFF,TGTGCCAGCAGCATCCAAAAGAACACTGAAGCTTTCTTT
TRBV15,TRBJ1-1,.,.,CATSRPGVPEAFF,TGTGCCACCAGCAGGCCAGGAGTCCCTGAAGCTTTCTTT
TRBV5-5,TRBJ1-2,few,.,CASSLGSKPGYTF,TGTGCCAGCAGCTTGGGGTCGAAGCCCGGCTACACCTTC
TRBV21-1,TRBJ2-7,.,.,CASSRGRDRGLYEQYF,TGTGCCAGCAGCAGGGGGAGGGACAGGGGGCTCTACGAGCAGTACTTC